This entry concerns a single T cell receptor (beta chain). CDR1 is LGHDT and CDR2 is YNNKEL in the germline V gene (reference sequence). V lost 0 bases and J lost 3, with 12 bases in between. There are 15 residues in the CDR3. This entry is derived from a study of blood T cell repertoires in COVID-19. Study context: Acute-phase and convalescent COVID-19 samples originated in the United States, Italy and Spain. PBMCs, B-cell-depleted T cells, or T cells provided the cDNA or gDNA that made up the material.

Authors' analysis steps: For nucleated cells, counts were estimated from reference gene primer amplification. TCRdb's table, derived via immunoSEQ multiplex PCR, lists solely in-frame clones and lacks some. D and trimming come from the DNA, and the V and J calls and clone size come from that table. The table includes approximately 350,000 clones, over 80% detected once. V is TRBV3-1 (or the pseudogene TRBV3-2) and J is TRBJ2-7, with a tentative D call TRBD2 (6 bases). Input material: peripheral blood. The origin of this receptor is a woman aged 45-65 years with COVID-19, enrolled during active disease. The CDR3 DNA sequence: TGTGCCAGCAGCCAAGATATCTCGGGACTCTACGAGCAGTACTTC. Protein sequence: CASSQDISGLYEQYF.